This entry features one TCR beta chain sequence. The antigen it binds to is not known. To amplify TRB rearrangements, a touch-down multiplex PCR protocol was run with the TRB-A and TRB-B primer pools combined in a single tube. Illumina adapters and sample indices were added to the amplicons through two consecutive PCR reactions using Phusion HS II polymerase. The amplicons were purified from gel with the NucleoSpin Gel and PCR Clean-up kit, after which the amplicons were quantified by Qubit and checked for quality on an Agilent 2100 Bioanalyzer. Sequencing of the libraries was done on an Illumina MiSeq with paired-end, single-indexed, 600-cycle runs. The paper's processing steps were these. Alignment and assembly of TRB reads were performed with MiXCR version 2.1.12 and the default MiXCR reference library. A clone was defined by each unique CDR3 nucleotide sequence, and the analysis included only productive sequences supported by at least two reads. Repertoire diversity was assessed by alpha-parameterized diversity profiles (alpha 0 to 5), including Shannon (alpha 1) and Simpson (alpha 2) indices, computed with an R script. Combinatorial TRB VJ usage was calculated with the tcR package and was compared between cohorts by principal component analysis performed with ade4. TCRbeta CDR3s were clustered with GLIPH on cohort pairs matched by age and read depth, and cluster frequencies were compared by Wilcoxon test. Following TCRdb reprocessing, every CDR3 protein sequence forms one entry, and DNA is not provided. Clone size and V and J calls follow TCRdb, not the original study. The sample's own table lists about 8,100 distinct CDR3 sequences. Roughly 6.4% of the sample comes from the top ten.

Per sample, about 250 ng of peripheral blood genomic DNA, about 38,000 genome equivalents, was used for TRB amplification. These data originate in a study of T cell clusters in autoimmune cytopenias (dated by TCRdb to between 2018 and 2021). As for the study more broadly: Per sample, TRB sequencing gave a median depth of about 50,000 reads and a median of about 2,300 distinct TRB clonotypes. The goal of the study was to find out whether patients with autoimmune cytopenia have a disease-specific immune repertoire signature that could be used as a blood-based biomarker. Alongside healthy, CLL and autoimmune hepatitis controls, autoimmune cytopenia patients had their peripheral blood TRB and IGH repertoires sequenced at active disease and again during treatment follow-up. The investigation overall reported the following: In the comparison of secondary cytopenia with CLL, no cluster-lack signature showed up, apparently because the dominant lymphoma-associated repertoire masked the signature. Approximately 3-fold more exclusive TRB clusters were observed in healthy donors than in active autoimmune hepatitis patients, consistent with an autoimmunity-wide signature. GLIPH suggested that primary autoimmune cytopenia patients lacked physiological T cell clusters: more than 40 clusters were exclusive to healthy donors versus fewer than 20 exclusive to patients. The TRB repertoire shifts, including less even repertoires in secondary cytopenia and CLL, mostly reflected lymphoma bias and not autoimmunity. The T cell clusters were defined only in silico, and the functional role of the clusters still needed to be validated experimentally.

From the cysteine through the phenylalanine, the CDR3 covers 16 amino acids. No DNA has been recorded. CDR1 DFQATT and CDR2 SNEGSKA are derived from the germline V gene (reference sequence). The chain uses TRBV20-1 and TRBJ2-2; no DNA is available, so the TRBD2 call from TCRdb remains unchecked. The specimen was peripheral blood. The TCR comes from a human donor with an autoimmune cytopenia or autoimmune hepatitis (not recorded which). The CDR3 sequence is CSARGASQVSTGELFF.